Listed here are 24 T cell receptor beta chains from one sample, sequenced in a study of response to subunit inactivated influenza vaccine (dated by TCRdb to 2016 to 2019). The library was made by RT-PCR. Data came from an Illumina HiSeq 2500. The raw public data were reprocessed by TCRdb itself: fastp quality trimming at Q25, MiXCR clonotype calling, in-frame beta chains only. Each entry is one CDR3 protein sequence, shown with its most common DNA and genes. The sample includes 430,000 or so distinct CDR3 sequences, with 11% observed a single time. Of the sample, approximately 12% is held by the ten largest clones. Read against the paper, the sample's time point label means: approximately 40 days after influenza vaccine administration. Specimen: PBMCs from blood, collected 40 to 50 days after vaccination. All receptors come from a man in his forties or fifties who received an inactivated influenza vaccine. Donor details come from another sample of the same person, matched by shared clones.

V and J are TRBV20-1 and TRBJ2-1, with 7 bases identical to TRBD1. V shed 1 base and J 5 bases; nucleotides not matched to a gene: 11. The CDR3 runs 16 residues. Germline loops: CDR1 DFQATT, CDR2 SNEGSKA (reference sequence). The CDR3 DNA reads as TGCAGTGCTAGAGGCCCTGGGACAGAAAGACACAATGAGCAGTTCTTC. It yields the protein CSARGPGTERHNEQFF.

This clonotype showed up just a few times. The J gene is TRBJ1-2, the V gene TRBV7-2; no definite D call. Per germline, CDR1 SGHTA and CDR2 FQGNSA. The CDR3 contains 13 residues. Trimming took off 7 bases at V and 1 base at J, with 10 bases between the two ends. The DNA of the CDR3 is TGTGCCAGCACCCCGGGAAATAACTATGGCTACACCTTC. Protein: CASTPGNNYGYTF.

J is TRBJ1-6 and V is TRBV11-2, with TRBD1 matching 8 bases. V gave up 4 bases and J gave up 5 bases; unmatched junction bases: 13. The CDR3 has 18 residues. Germline CDR1 and CDR2: SGHAT and FQNNGV. The CDR3 protein is CASSSRTGWPGNNSPLHF. DNA for the CDR3: TGTGCCAGCAGCTCTAGGACAGGGTGGCCGGGTAATAATTCACCCCTCCACTTT.

This clonotype turned up a few times. This sequence joins TRBV20-1 and TRBJ2-1, with D hard to call. The V gene's germline CDR1 is DFQATT and CDR2 SNEGSKA (reference sequence). Trimming took off 5 bases at V and 5 bases at J, with 7 bases between the two ends. The CDR3 is made up of 11 amino acids. In DNA, the CDR3 is TGCAGTGCTGATCAGGACAATGAGCAGTTCTTC. It translates to CSADQDNEQFF.

V gene TRBV20-1 combines with J gene TRBJ2-3; no clear D gene. The CDR3 loop spans 14 amino acids. Germline V gene sequence: CDR1 DFQATT, CDR2 SNEGSKA (reference sequence). Deletions cut 3 bases from V and 1 base from J, with 11 bases between. DNA of the CDR3: TGCAGTGCTAGTCCGGCCCCGGGCACAGATACGCAGTATTTT. The encoded protein is CSASPAPGTDTQYF.

This clonotype was counted many times. The chain uses TRBV12-3 or TRBV12-4 and TRBJ1-1, with D possibly TRBD1 on 5 matching bases. Trimming took 5 bases from V and 2 from J, leaving 9 bases between them. The CDR3 covers 13 residues. The CDR3 nucleotides read TGTGCCAGCAGTCCCAGGGTTAACACTGAAGCTTTCTTT. Translation gives CASSPRVNTEAFF.

In its sample, this clonotype was seen many times. This chain links TRBV29-1 with TRBJ2-3, with unresolved D. The CDR3 consists of 14 residues. CDR1 SQVTM and CDR2 ANQGSEA come from the germline V gene. The V end lost 1 base, the J end lost 5 bases, and 13 bases lay between the germline ends. In DNA form, the CDR3 reads TGCAGCGTTGAAGGGTGGTGGACGGGAGATACGCAGTATTTT. As protein: CSVEGWWTGDTQYF.

The chain couples TRBV6-2 or TRBV6-3 to TRBJ1-1; a possible D gene is TRBD1 (6 bases). The CDR3 is 14 residues long. The V end was cut by 6 bases, the J end by 4 bases, with 15 bases between. Germline lookup yields CDR1 MNHEY and CDR2 SVGEGT. CDR3 sequence: CASRSEGVATEAFF. CDR3 coding DNA: TGTGCCAGCAGGTCGGAGGGGGTGGCCACTGAAGCTTTCTTT.

This clonotype appeared many times. The rearrangement links TRBV14 to TRBJ2-7; 7 nucleotides match TRBD2. V dropped 1 base and J dropped 0; count of bases not matched to a gene: 6. This CDR3 is built from 16 residues. Germline V gene sequence: CDR1 SGHDN, CDR2 FVKESK. In nucleotides, the CDR3 is TGTGCCAGCAGCCAAGTCTCTAGCGGCCTCTCCTACGAGCAGTACTTC. It specifies CASSQVSSGLSYEQYF. The variable domain in full, completed from reference TRBV14 and TRBJ2-7, reads EAGVTQFPSHSVIEKGQTVTLRCDPISGHDNLYWYRRVMGKEIKFLLHFVKESKQDESGMPNNRFLAERTGGTYSTLKVQPAELEDSGVYFCASSQVSSGLSYEQYFGPGTRLTVT.

V usage is TRBV6-2 or TRBV6-3 and J usage is TRBJ1-3, with a weak D call TRBD1 (6 bases). Trimming took 4 bases from V and 0 from J, leaving 13 bases between them. Germline V gives CDR1 MNHEY, CDR2 SVGEGT. This CDR3 comprises 16 residues. CDR3 loop: CASSSSRDNSGNTIYF. CDR3 DNA sequence: TGTGCCAGCAGTTCCTCCCGGGACAACTCTGGAAACACCATATATTTT.

A few counts support this clonotype. The V and J genes are TRBV5-5 and TRBJ2-7; perhaps TRBD1 as D (5 bases). The CDR3 totals 13 residues. The germline V gene encodes CDR1 SGHKS and CDR2 YYEKEE (reference sequence). Trimming left V 1 base short and J 9 bases short, with 14 bases between. CDR3 bases: TGTGCCAGCAGCTTGTCCCAGGGTAGTTGGCAGTACTTC. Encoded protein: CASSLSQGSWQYF.

This clonotype appeared a few times. The chain carries TRBV19 and TRBJ1-2, with D unclear. The CDR3 extends over 14 amino acids. Trimming left V 6 bases short and J 4 bases short, with 15 bases between. Germline-derived CDR1 and CDR2 are LNHDA and SQIVND (reference sequence). The CDR3 sequence: CASSSVGSGYGYTF. The CDR3 coding sequence is TGTGCCAGTAGCAGCGTGGGGTCAGGCTATGGCTACACCTTC.

The table lists this clonotype with a count of one. The gene calls are TRBV6-5 and TRBJ2-5, with 9 bases fitting TRBD2. The germline V gene encodes CDR1 MNHEY and CDR2 SVGAGI. With 1 base clipped from V and 1 base from J, the junction kept 7 bases outside the gene matches. CDR3 size: 17 residues. The CDR3 here is CASSYFWSGGSQETQYF. CDR3 in DNA: TGTGCCAGCAGTTACTTTTGGAGCGGGGGGTCCCAAGAGACCCAGTACTTC.

This clonotype occurred a few times. The CDR3, as DNA: TGTGCCAGCAGCGTAGCTTCGGCCAGTTCCTACGAGCAGTACTTC. Protein: CASSVASASSYEQYF. The chain combines TRBV9 with TRBJ2-7; D remains ambiguous. The CDR3 loop spans 15 amino acids. Deletions cut 0 bases from V and 1 base from J, with 11 bases between. Germline V gene data show CDR1 as SGDLS and CDR2 as YYNGEE.

The V gene is TRBV24-1, the J gene TRBJ2-1, with D maybe TRBD2 (5 bases). This CDR3 has 13 residues. Trimming took off 3 bases at V and 5 bases at J, with 7 bases between the two ends. Germline CDR1 is KGHDR and CDR2 is SFDVKD. CDR3 DNA: TGTGCCACCAGTGATCGGGAAAACAATGAGCAGTTCTTC. Residues: CATSDRENNEQFF.

This clonotype was counted only a few times. This CDR3 is CASSPSPTLGYTF. The CDR3 DNA follows: TGTGCCAGCAGTCCAAGCCCGACCCTAGGCTACACCTTC. The chain employs TRBV12-3 or TRBV12-4 and TRBJ1-2, with D unclear. This CDR3 region has 13 residues. Trimming removed 5 bases from V and 8 bases from J, with 15 bases in between.

The rearrangement joins TRBV2 to TRBJ1-6; no clear D. Germline V gene lookup returns CDR1 SNHLY and CDR2 FYNNEI. V was pared by 2 bases and J by 7 bases, with 15 bases between. The CDR3 is made up of 16 amino acids. CDR3 nucleotides: TGTGCCAGCAGTGAAAGAAGTGGCAGGTTAAATTCACCCCTCCACTTT. It encodes CASSERSGRLNSPLHF.

This clonotype was found a few times. The chain couples TRBV3-1 to TRBJ2-1, with 9 nucleotides matching TRBD2. Germline loops: CDR1 LGHDT, CDR2 YNNKEL (reference sequence). Trimming took 6 bases from V and 9 from J; bases not matched to a gene: 9. The CDR3 consists of 14 residues. The CDR3 nucleotides read TGTGCCAGCAGTCGACTAGCGGAAGGGGGTGAGCAGTTCTTC. It encodes CASSRLAEGGEQFF.

This clonotype was seen a handful of times. V gene TRBV7-6 combines with J gene TRBJ2-3; 8 bases fit TRBD1. Trimming removed 2 bases from V and 4 bases from J; junction bases left unmatched: 8. This CDR3 spans 16 amino acids. CDR1 SGHVS and CDR2 FNYEAQ come from the germline V gene. In nucleotides, the CDR3 is TGTGCCAGCAGCTTAAGGGTCAGGGGGCAAGCAGATACGCAGTATTTT. Translating gives CASSLRVRGQADTQYF.

The V call is TRBV18, the J call TRBJ1-1, with D unresolved. This CDR3 has 14 amino acids. V was cut by 3 bases and J by 6 bases, with 14 bases left in between. The germline V gene encodes CDR1 KGHSH and CDR2 LQKENI. For the CDR3, the DNA is TGTGCCAGCTCACCGCTATCTGCTAGGGCTGAAGCTTTCTTT. Its protein is CASSPLSARAEAFF.

V is TRBV28 and J is TRBJ2-7; weak D call: TRBD1 (5 bases). Germline assignment: CDR1 MDHEN and CDR2 SYDVKM. The CDR3 sequence is 13 residues long. The germline V and J ends were trimmed by 6 bases and 4 bases, with 13 bases remaining between them. Here the CDR3 reads CASRDGARYEQYF. The CDR3, as DNA: TGTGCCAGCAGAGATGGGGCACGGTACGAGCAGTACTTC.

The chain uses TRBV6-5 and TRBJ2-7; 12 bases match TRBD2. Looked up from germline, CDR1 is MNHEY and CDR2 is SVGAGI. The CDR3 is 16 residues long. With 0 bases clipped from V and 3 bases from J, the junction kept 3 bases outside the gene matches. The chain's CDR3 is CASSYSPSGGVYEQYF. The CDR3 DNA sequence: TGTGCCAGCAGTTACTCTCCTAGCGGGGGGGTCTACGAGCAGTACTTC.

The CDR3 region has the DNA TGTGCCGCTACCTCAGACCTCTCTGGAAACACCATATATTTT. Translated, it gives CAATSDLSGNTIYF. V is TRBV10-3 and J is TRBJ1-3; D is uncertain. The CDR3 has 14 amino acids. Trimming shortened V by 11 bases and J by 0 bases, and 14 bases separated the two germline ends. Germline loops: CDR1 ENHRY, CDR2 SYGVKD.

This clonotype appeared a few times. V is TRBV5-1 and J is TRBJ2-2; D unresolved. This CDR3 has 15 amino acids. The germline gives CDR1 SGHRS, CDR2 YFSETQ. Trimming took off 4 bases at V and 0 bases at J, with 10 bases between the two ends. Here the CDR3 DNA reads TGCGCCAGCAGCCTACGGGCCCCGAACACCGGGGAGCTGTTTTTT. Its protein product is CASSLRAPNTGELFF.